The 9 T cell receptor beta chains below were found in one sample sequenced in a study of cytomegalovirus exposure and HLA in healthy donors. This PCR relied on a set of 60 Vbeta primers and 13 Jbeta primers. Here immunoSEQ multiplex PCR was the method, and the copy in TCRdb shows in-frame clones only, minus some. Altogether more than 150,000 clones are present, around 83% being singletons, with the ten largest covering 1% to 1.5%. Sequencing was performed on PBMCs. The receptor source for this set is a girl aged 2 to 9 in good health and CMV-seropositive.

The chain is built from TRBV6-5 and TRBJ2-7; maybe TRBD2 (6 bases). The CDR3 is 16 amino acids. Per the germline V gene, CDR1 is MNHEY and CDR2 is SVGAGI. V lost 1 base and J lost 1, with 14 bases in between. CDR3 sequence (DNA): TGTGCCAGCAGTTACTTCCAGGGAGGCCAATCCTACGAGCAGTACTTC. Translated: CASSYFQGGQSYEQYF.

The V call is TRBV11-3, the J call TRBJ2-3; no definite D call. CDR3 length: 14 residues. Germline V gene sequence: CDR1 SGHNT, CDR2 YENEEA. The V and J ends lost 3 bases and 6 bases respectively, with 13 bases between them. The CDR3 DNA reads as TGTGCCAGCAGCTTTGGAGACCCAGCGGATACGCAGTATTTT. Amino acid sequence: CASSFGDPADTQYF.

This chain connects TRBV7-9 to TRBJ1-1; no definite D call. The CDR3 runs 13 residues. Looked up from germline, CDR1 is SEHNR and CDR2 is FQNEAQ (reference sequence). The ends were cut back, 6 bases at V and 0 bases at J, with 8 bases in the middle. The CDR3 nucleotides read TGTGCCAGCAGTTATACAGTGAACACTGAAGCTTTCTTT. Translating gives CASSYTVNTEAFF.

This rearrangement joins TRBV11-3 to TRBJ2-1; 8 bases line up with TRBD2. CDR1 and CDR2 from the germline V gene are SGHNT and YENEEA. The CDR3 runs to 14 residues. After removal of 5 bases from V and 9 bases from J, the junction contained 9 bases not matched to a gene. CDR3 nucleotide sequence: TGTGCCAGCAGCCGTTTGACGGGAGGGGGTGAGCAGTTCTTC. Translation: CASSRLTGGGEQFF.

This rearrangement joins TRBV11-2 to TRBJ1-2; perhaps TRBD1 as D (5 bases). V shed 3 bases and J shed 2 bases, with 10 bases lying between them. There are 14 residues in the CDR3. In germline, CDR1 is SGHAT, CDR2 FQNNGV. DNA for the CDR3: TGTGCCAGCAGCTTCGCCCAGGGAAACTATGGCTACACCTTC. As protein: CASSFAQGNYGYTF.

The chain carries TRBV30 and TRBJ2-4, with D perhaps TRBD1 (6 bases). This CDR3 has 15 amino acids. Between the trimmed V and J ends, which lost 1 base and 6 bases, there was a span of 16 bases. Per the germline V gene, CDR1 is GTSNPN and CDR2 is SVGIG (reference sequence). DNA for the CDR3: TGTGCCTGGAGTGACCCCCTGGGGGCGGGAAACATTCAGTACTTC. This encodes CAWSDPLGAGNIQYF.

This clone came up a few times. The genes are TRBV6-5 and TRBJ2-2; D uncertain. CDR1 and CDR2 from the germline V gene are MNHEY and SVGAGI. V was cut by 0 bases and J by 1 base, with 9 bases left in between. The CDR3 covers 16 residues. For the CDR3, the DNA is TGTGCCAGCAGTTACTCGACTGTTCAGAACACCGGGGAGCTGTTTTTT. Translation gives CASSYSTVQNTGELFF.

This clone was seen a handful of times. The CDR3 spells CASSDRGLTEAFF. In nucleotides, the CDR3 is TGTGCCAGCAGTGACAGGGGGCTGACTGAAGCTTTCTTT. The genes are TRBV6-5 and TRBJ1-1; 10 positions agree with TRBD1. Trimming cost V 5 bases and J 5 bases; bases outside gene matches: 2. The CDR3 contains 13 residues. The germline CDR1 and CDR2 sequences are MNHEY and SVGAGI.

A note on this clone: Compared with germline, one end of the junction differs, possibly owing to a read error. The J gene is TRBJ2-3, the V gene TRBV7-6, with TRBD2 as a possible D gene (5 bases). CDR1 and CDR2 from the germline V gene are SGHVS and FNYEAQ. The CDR3 length is 12 residues. CDR3 protein: CASSFKGGWLDF. Here the CDR3 DNA reads TGTGCCAGCAGCTTTAAGGGCGGGTGGCTGGATTTT.